One and the same sample provided the 26 T cell receptor beta chains below, sequenced in a study of OX40 agonist ivuxolimab in advanced cancers. Sequenced by immunoSEQ multiplex PCR; TCRdb stores in-frame clones only, minus some. This table has 45,000 to 55,000 clones, about 88% appearing once. The sample here was CD4+ or CD8+ T cells sorted from blood, taken in a trial of the OX40 agonist ivuxolimab. The source of these receptors is an adult with an advanced solid tumor such as melanoma, head and neck, liver or kidney cancer.

Here the CDR3 DNA reads TGTGCCAGCAGCCTCGGACAGACGGACACCATATATTTT. Translation: CASSLGQTDTIYF. This chain uses TRBV7-9 with TRBJ1-3; D possibly corresponds to TRBD1 (6 bases). The CDR3 spans 13 residues. V was clipped by 5 bases and J by 8 bases, with 13 bases between them. Germline V gene lookup returns CDR1 SEHNR and CDR2 FQNEAQ (reference sequence).

V and J are TRBV7-8 and TRBJ2-1; 7 bases are shared with TRBD2. The CDR3 contains 15 residues. Germline loops: CDR1 SGHVS, CDR2 FQNEAQ. Trimming took 0 bases from V and 8 from J; bases not matched to a gene: 7. CDR3 sequence: CASSLAGGGGDEQFF. The CDR3 nucleotides are TGTGCCAGCAGCTTAGCGGGCGGGGGAGGGGATGAGCAGTTCTTC.

The table lists this clone with a few counts. V gene TRBV27 combines with J gene TRBJ1-6; TRBD1 might be the D (5 bases). Germline CDR1 is MNHEY and CDR2 is SMNVEV (reference sequence). V was pared by 4 bases and J by 10 bases, with 23 bases between. The CDR3 spans 17 residues. DNA for the CDR3: TGTGCCAGCAGTTCAACGGGCCGGCGGCGGGGCGTATCACCCCTCCACTTT. Protein sequence: CASSSTGRRRGVSPLHF.

The chain carries TRBV6-1 and TRBJ2-7; D remains ambiguous. The CDR3 has 15 amino acids. The germline CDR1 and CDR2 sequences are MNHNS and SASEGT. V lost 1 base and J 0 bases, leaving 10 bases between the germline ends. CDR3 nucleotides: TGTGCCAGCAGTGAAGTGTCCGGCAACTCCTACGAGCAGTACTTC. Translation: CASSEVSGNSYEQYF.

The genes are TRBV5-4 and TRBJ2-7; D ambiguous. Per the germline V gene, CDR1 is SGHNT and CDR2 is YYREEE (reference sequence). V was trimmed by 0 bases and J by 6 bases, leaving 10 bases between them. The length of the CDR3 is 13 residues. The DNA for the CDR3 is TGTGCCAGCAGCTTGGCATGGGATGGCGAGCAGTACTTC. Its protein is CASSLAWDGEQYF. The variable domain in full, with the rest retrieved from reference TRBV5-4 and TRBJ2-7, is ETGVTQSPTHLIKTRGQQVTLRCSSQSGHNTVSWYQQALGQGPQFIFQYYREEENGRGNFPPRFSGLQFPNYSSELNVNALELDDSALYLCASSLAWDGEQYFGPGTRLTVT.

This clone was seen a handful of times. The V gene is TRBV11-2, the J gene TRBJ1-2; TRBD1 matches 8 bases. The CDR3 is 15 residues long. The ends lost 4 bases at V and 4 bases at J; junction bases unmatched: 8. CDR1 and CDR2 from the germline V gene are SGHAT and FQNNGV. CDR3 in DNA: TGTGCCAGCAGCTCCCTCCGGGACAGGACCTATGGCTACACCTTC. This encodes CASSSLRDRTYGYTF.

This clone is a singleton in its sample. The J gene is TRBJ1-3, the V gene TRBV6-6; 7 nucleotides match TRBD1. The germline CDR1 and CDR2 sequences are MNHNY and SVGAGI (reference sequence). The CDR3 is 16 residues long. J was trimmed by 0 bases and V by 5 bases; bases with no gene match: 7. CDR3 amino acids: CASSAPGTASGNTIYF. CDR3 nucleotides: TGTGCCAGCAGTGCTCCCGGGACAGCCTCTGGAAACACCATATATTTT.

The chain combines TRBV15 with TRBJ2-3, with D unclear. V gave up 0 bases and J gave up 3 bases, with 22 bases separating them. The CDR3 length is 19 residues. The germline V gene encodes CDR1 LNHNV and CDR2 YYDKDF (reference sequence). The DNA for the CDR3 is TGTGCCACCAGCAGAGATCTCTCAGCTGGGGTGAGAGCGACAGATACGCAGTATTTT. Amino acid sequence: CATSRDLSAGVRATDTQYF.

The chain combines TRBV6-6 with TRBJ1-1; D remains unclear. This CDR3 is 13 amino acids long. Trimming stripped 2 bases from V and 1 base from J, with 5 bases between. CDR1 MNHNY and CDR2 SVGAGI come from the germline V gene (reference sequence). The CDR3 nucleotides are TGTGCCAGCAGTTACCAGTGGAACACTGAAGCTTTCTTT. Translated: CASSYQWNTEAFF.

This clone was observed a few times. This chain links TRBV19 with TRBJ2-2, with 8 nucleotides matching TRBD1. V lost 7 bases, J lost 3 bases, and 7 bases stayed unmatched. CDR1 and CDR2 (germline): LNHDA, SQIVND (reference sequence). This CDR3 region has 15 residues. The CDR3 region has the DNA TGTGCCAGTAACTCGGGACAGGCCTACACCGGGGAGCTGTTTTTT. Translated: CASNSGQAYTGELFF.

The chain employs TRBV28 and TRBJ1-3; TRBD1 is a possible D gene (6 bases). This CDR3 is built from 14 residues. The germline V and J ends were trimmed by 3 bases and 4 bases, with 10 bases remaining between them. The germline CDR1 and CDR2 sequences are MDHEN and SYDVKM. CDR3 DNA: TGTGCCAGCAGTTTGGGGGGCTCGGGAAACACCATATATTTT. Its translation: CASSLGGSGNTIYF.

The gene calls are TRBV4-2 and TRBJ2-7, with D possibly matching TRBD2 (6 bases). Germline loops: CDR1 LGHNA, CDR2 YNFKEQ. V lost 2 bases and J 3 bases, leaving 14 bases between the germline ends. The CDR3 loop spans 15 amino acids. The CDR3 region has the DNA TGTGCCAGCAGCCAACACGATGGGGAGGTCTACGAGCAGTACTTC. It translates to CASSQHDGEVYEQYF.

The V gene is TRBV29-1, the J gene TRBJ2-1; 11 bases are shared with TRBD2. The CDR3 is made up of 13 amino acids. V shed 8 bases, J shed 8 bases, and the junction held 8 bases outside the gene matches. The germline V gene encodes CDR1 SQVTM and CDR2 ANQGSEA. As DNA, the CDR3 is TGCAGCAGTAGCGGGAGGGCCGTATATGAGCAGTTCTTC. It specifies CSSSGRAVYEQFF.

This chain uses TRBV6-5 with TRBJ1-5; possibly TRBD1 for D (5 bases). This CDR3 contains 13 residues. Germline CDR1 and CDR2: MNHEY and SVGAGI. V lost 5 bases, J lost 5 bases, and 10 bases lay in between. Here the CDR3 reads CASSRGVYQPQHF. As DNA, the CDR3 is TGTGCCAGCAGTAGGGGAGTCTATCAGCCCCAGCATTTT.

This clone was counted between two and nine times. The V gene is TRBV27, the J gene TRBJ2-1, with 12 bases lining up with TRBD2. V lost 6 bases to trimming and J lost 11 bases; unmatched junction nucleotides: 17. The CDR3 has 17 amino acids. Germline V gives CDR1 MNHEY, CDR2 SMNVEV (reference sequence). CDR3 protein: CASSRRPGLAGPTQQFF. CDR3 DNA: TGTGCCAGCAGCAGACGCCCGGGACTAGCGGGTCCAACCCAGCAGTTCTTC.

As regards this clone: One end of the junction is discordant with germline, which a read error may explain. This chain joins TRBV7-9 and TRBJ1-1; no definite D call. This CDR3 has 11 residues. Looked up from germline, CDR1 is SEHNR and CDR2 is FQNEAQ (reference sequence). CDR3 loop: CASSPSWQTVF. The CDR3, as DNA: TGTGCCAGCAGCCCTAGTTGGCAGACGGTCTTT.

The V and J genes are TRBV7-3 and TRBJ1-2, with 7 bases fitting TRBD1. The CDR3 loop spans 19 amino acids. Losses at the gene ends were 4 bases for V and 2 bases for J; bases not matched to a gene: 19. CDR1 and CDR2 from the germline V gene are SGHTA and FQGTGA. Here the CDR3 reads CASSSDWRENRGENYGYTF. CDR3 DNA sequence: TGTGCCAGCAGCTCGGATTGGAGGGAAAACAGGGGTGAAAACTATGGCTACACCTTC.

In DNA, the CDR3 is TGTGCCAGCAGCCCGAGCTGGGGAACAGATACGCAGTATTTT. Translating it yields CASSPSWGTDTQYF. The J gene is TRBJ2-3, the V gene TRBV5-6; D gene ambiguous. Germline CDR1 reads SGHDT; CDR2 reads YYEEEE. The CDR3 extends over 14 amino acids. V was cut by 4 bases and J by 3 bases, with 12 bases left in between.

The rearrangement links TRBV25-1 to TRBJ2-1; TRBD2 agrees at 7 bases. The germline V gene encodes CDR1 MGHDK and CDR2 SYGVNS. The CDR3 extends over 18 amino acids. V shed 0 bases, J shed 6 bases, and the junction held 14 bases outside the gene matches. The CDR3 DNA reads TGTGCCAGCAGTGAATATGGGGTCGGCGGGAGAAGGGGCAATGAGCAGTTCTTC. Translated, it gives CASSEYGVGGRRGNEQFF. The full variable domain, with the rest looked up from reference TRBV25-1 and TRBJ2-1, is EADIYQTPRYLVIGTGKKITLECSQTMGHDKMYWYQQDPGMELHLIHYSYGVNSTEKGDLSSESTVSRIRTEHFPLTLESARPSHTSQYLCASSEYGVGGRRGNEQFFGPGTRLTVL.

This chain uses TRBV19 with TRBJ1-2; the D is unclear. Germline-derived CDR1 and CDR2 are LNHDA and SQIVND (reference sequence). V dropped 7 bases and J dropped 1 base, with 13 bases sitting between them. The CDR3 runs 14 residues. The CDR3 DNA sequence: TGTGCCAGTACTCTGGGGTCGATTAACTATGGCTACACCTTC. Protein: CASTLGSINYGYTF.

V usage is TRBV6-1 and J usage is TRBJ1-2; D is uncertain. V was trimmed by 6 bases and J by 8 bases, leaving 16 bases between them. There are 13 residues in the CDR3. Germline V gene data show CDR1 as MNHNS and CDR2 as SASEGT. CDR3 nucleotide sequence: TGTGCCAGCAGGATTGCGGACTCTATCGGCTACACCTTC. Amino acid sequence: CASRIADSIGYTF.

This clone was counted once. The J gene is TRBJ2-3, the V gene TRBV7-9; possible D gene TRBD2, 6 bases. Trimming cost V 5 bases and J 4 bases, with 13 bases left between them. CDR3 size: 14 residues. The V gene's germline CDR1 is SEHNR and CDR2 FQNEAQ (reference sequence). CDR3 DNA sequence: TGTGCCAGCAGCCACGGGGGAGGAGCAGATACGCAGTATTTT. Translated: CASSHGGGADTQYF.

V usage is TRBV16 and J usage is TRBJ1-1; TRBD1 matches 8 bases. There are 15 residues in the CDR3. J lost 5 bases, V lost 4 bases, and 9 bases had no gene match. Looked up from germline, CDR1 is KGHSY and CDR2 is FQNENV. The CDR3 sequence is CASSPGRQGATEAFF. The CDR3 nucleotides are TGTGCCAGCAGCCCCGGAAGGCAGGGGGCTACTGAAGCTTTCTTT.

The table lists this clone with a count of one. J is TRBJ2-3 and V is TRBV29-1, with D possibly TRBD2 on 6 matching bases. This CDR3 has 14 residues. The germline V gene has CDR1 SQVTM and CDR2 ANQGSEA. Deletions cut 4 bases from V and 1 base from J, with 12 bases between. The CDR3 bases are TGCAGCGTTGGGGCGCAGCGGGGCACAGATACGCAGTATTTT. As protein: CSVGAQRGTDTQYF.

This clone was observed a single time. The V and J genes are TRBV7-2 and TRBJ2-2, with 16 positions matching TRBD2. In germline, CDR1 is SGHTA, CDR2 FQGNSA. The CDR3 is made up of 18 amino acids. Losses at the gene ends were 5 bases for V and 2 bases for J; bases not matched to a gene: 5. This CDR3 is CASSRGLAGGINTGELFF. The CDR3 nucleotides are TGTGCCAGCAGCCGGGGACTAGCGGGGGGGATTAACACCGGGGAGCTGTTTTTT. The full variable domain, completed using reference TRBV7-2 and TRBJ2-2, is GAGVSQSPSNKVTEKGKDVELRCDPISGHTALYWYRQSLGQGLEFLIYFQGNSAPDKSGLPSDRFSAERTGGSVSTLTIQRTQQEDSAVYLCASSRGLAGGINTGELFFGEGSRLTVL.

J is TRBJ1-2 and V is TRBV21-1; no check of the table's D call, TRBD1, against the DNA was made. TRBV21-1 is a known pseudogene. The CDR3 runs to 20 residues. The CDR3 region has the DNA TGTGCCACCGAGTCGTTTTCCGGGACAGGGAATGGGTTATTAGAGGATGGCTACACCTTC. This codes for CATESFSGTGNGLLEDGYTF.